This T cell receptor (beta chain) was sequenced for a study of blood T cell repertoires in COVID-19. About the study: The origin of the acute and convalescent COVID-19 samples was the United States, Italy and Spain.

The CDR3 has 15 residues. V shed 5 bases and J shed 3 bases, with 17 bases lying between them. Per the germline V gene, CDR1 is LNHDA and CDR2 is SQIVND (reference sequence). Sequenced by immunoSEQ multiplex PCR; TCRdb stores in-frame clones only, minus some. The table includes around 250,000 clones, around 83% detected once. The source is a man aged 40-49 years with active or convalescent COVID-19. The chain employs TRBV19 and TRBJ2-7, with D possibly being TRBD2 (6 bases). Sample: peripheral blood. For the CDR3, the DNA is TGTGCCAGTAGTGGGTTCCGGGACTCTCTCTACGAGCAGTACTTC. Encoded protein: CASSGFRDSLYEQYF.